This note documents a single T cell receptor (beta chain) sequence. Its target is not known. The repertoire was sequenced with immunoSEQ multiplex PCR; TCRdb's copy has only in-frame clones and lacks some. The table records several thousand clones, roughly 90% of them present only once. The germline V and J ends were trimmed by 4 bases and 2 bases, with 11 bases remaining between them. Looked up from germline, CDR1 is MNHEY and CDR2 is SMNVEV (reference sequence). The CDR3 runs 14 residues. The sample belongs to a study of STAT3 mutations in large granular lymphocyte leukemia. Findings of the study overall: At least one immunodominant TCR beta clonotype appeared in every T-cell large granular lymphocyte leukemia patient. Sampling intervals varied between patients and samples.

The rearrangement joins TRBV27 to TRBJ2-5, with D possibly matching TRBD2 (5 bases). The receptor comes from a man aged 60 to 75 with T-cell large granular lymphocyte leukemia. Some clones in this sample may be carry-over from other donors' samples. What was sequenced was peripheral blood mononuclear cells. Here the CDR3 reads CASSSGKRQETQYF. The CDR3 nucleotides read TGTGCCAGCAGTTCGGGAAAGAGGCAAGAGACCCAGTACTTC.